A single sample is the source of the 20 T cell receptor beta chains below, sequenced in a study of T cell responses to AZD1222 COVID-19 vaccine. Data came from immunoSEQ multiplex PCR; TCRdb stores just in-frame clones and leaves some out. Among more than 20,000 clones listed, around 87% were seen once. This specimen consisted of peripheral blood, obtained 28 days after the second AZD1222 dose. These receptors all stem from an adult who received the AZD1222 COVID-19 vaccine.

CDR3 bases: TGTGCCAGCAGTGATCAGGGGAACACTGAAGCTTTCTTT. Translated, it gives CASSDQGNTEAFF. The chain uses TRBV6-1 and TRBJ1-1; the D gene is possibly TRBD1 (5 bases). Germline V CDR1 and CDR2: MNHNS, SASEGT. Trimming took 3 bases from V and 1 from J, leaving 6 bases between them. The CDR3 sequence is 13 residues long.

The V call is TRBV27, the J call TRBJ1-2; tentative D call: TRBD1 (5 bases). V lost 4 bases, J lost 5 bases, and 14 bases lay in between. Germline V gives CDR1 MNHEY, CDR2 SMNVEV (reference sequence). The CDR3 sequence is 14 residues long. CDR3 nucleotides: TGTGCCAGCAGTTCGACAGTGAACCCTTATGGCTACACCTTC. Protein sequence: CASSSTVNPYGYTF.

The sample holds one count of this clone. The chain has TRBV28 and TRBJ1-3, with D unclear. Trimming shortened V by 7 bases and J by 3 bases, and 16 bases separated the two germline ends. CDR3 size: 15 residues. Per germline, CDR1 MDHEN and CDR2 SYDVKM. The CDR3 loop reads CASTVGLVLGNTIYF. CDR3 sequence (DNA): TGTGCCAGCACCGTCGGGCTGGTGCTTGGAAACACCATATATTTT.

Only a few counts were recorded for this clone. V is TRBV7-2 and J is TRBJ1-2; no firm D call. The CDR3 is 13 residues long. Trimming cost V 3 bases and J 5 bases, with 10 bases left between them. The V gene's germline CDR1 is SGHTA and CDR2 FQGNSA. As DNA, the CDR3 is TGTGCCAGCAGCTTTGCAGAACTTTATGGCTACACCTTC. Translation gives CASSFAELYGYTF.

The CDR3 DNA reads as TGTGCCAGCAGTTTGAGAGGAGATACGCAGTATTTT. It encodes CASSLRGDTQYF. The V and J genes are TRBV12-3 or TRBV12-4 and TRBJ2-3; unclear D gene. V was shortened by 3 bases and J by 5 bases, with 6 bases between the two germline ends. The CDR3 is 12 amino acids.

This clone was recorded a few times. The chain joins TRBV10-3 to TRBJ1-6, with 7 bases fitting TRBD1. The CDR3 loop spans 15 amino acids. Trimming took 4 bases from V and 9 from J; bases not matched to a gene: 9. The germline V gene has CDR1 ENHRY and CDR2 SYGVKD. CDR3 sequence reads: CAISARQGDASPLHF. CDR3 sequence (DNA): TGTGCCATCAGTGCGCGACAGGGTGATGCTTCACCCCTCCACTTT.

The gene calls are TRBV5-6 and TRBJ2-3, with D uncertain. The CDR3 loop spans 12 amino acids. Trimming removed 2 bases from V and 0 bases from J, with 1 base in between. Germline-derived CDR1 and CDR2 are SGHDT and YYEEEE. The CDR3 region is CASSFSTDTQYF. The DNA for the CDR3 is TGTGCCAGCAGCTTTAGCACAGATACGCAGTATTTT.

The CDR3 here is CATSDPTSGTYNEQFF. The DNA of the CDR3 is TGTGCCACCAGTGATCCAACTAGCGGGACCTACAATGAGCAGTTCTTC. The chain combines TRBV24-1 with TRBJ2-1; TRBD2 aligns across 10 bases. CDR1 is KGHDR, CDR2 SFDVKD, per germline. With 3 bases clipped from V and 2 bases from J, the junction kept 3 bases outside the gene matches. This CDR3 region has 16 residues.

The chain uses TRBV6-6 and TRBJ2-7; 7 nucleotides line up with TRBD2. Trimming cost V 6 bases and J 6 bases; bases outside gene matches: 8. Germline CDR1 and CDR2: MNHNY and SVGAGI (reference sequence). The CDR3 length is 13 residues. CDR3 nucleotides: TGTGCCAGCAGCGATCTGGGGGAGGGCGAGCAGTACTTC. Translating gives CASSDLGEGEQYF.

A single count supports this clone. V gene TRBV9 combines with J gene TRBJ1-4, with 7 bases fitting TRBD1. Trimming removed 1 base from V and 8 bases from J; junction bases left unmatched: 5. CDR1 and CDR2 (germline): SGDLS, YYNGEE. The CDR3 is made up of 14 amino acids. The DNA of the CDR3 is TGTGCCAGCAGCGTAACAGGGGCGGGCGAAAAACTGTTTTTT. As protein: CASSVTGAGEKLFF.

The rearrangement uses TRBV6-4 and TRBJ2-1; 11 bases are shared with TRBD1. This CDR3 is built from 15 residues. After removal of 3 bases from V and 8 bases from J, the junction contained 6 bases not matched to a gene. Germline values: CDR1 MRHNA, CDR2 SNTAGT. CDR3 sequence (DNA): TGTGCCAGCAGTGAGGCTGGACAGGGGGCTGATGAGCAGTTCTTC. It translates to CASSEAGQGADEQFF.

CDR3 sequence: CAWRGFSGTGELFF. The CDR3 nucleotides are TGTGCCTGGAGGGGGTTTAGCGGGACCGGGGAGCTGTTTTTT. V is TRBV30 and J is TRBJ2-2; 7 bases agree with TRBD2. There are 14 residues in the CDR3. V shed 3 bases and J 5 bases; nucleotides not matched to a gene: 6. Germline V gene data show CDR1 as GTSNPN and CDR2 as SVGIG (reference sequence).

V usage is TRBV7-2 and J usage is TRBJ2-1; D remains unclear. V was shortened by 4 bases and J by 8 bases, with 21 bases between the two germline ends. Germline V gene sequence: CDR1 SGHTA, CDR2 FQGNSA. The CDR3 covers 16 residues. CDR3 DNA: TGTGCCAGCAGCTCCACTCGTGGGCGTGGTCTACATGAGCAGTTCTTC. This encodes CASSSTRGRGLHEQFF.

V gene TRBV7-2 combines with J gene TRBJ2-1; 13 bases fit TRBD2. The J segment lost 6 bases and the V segment lost 5 bases, leaving 4 bases of the junction unmatched. The CDR3 runs 15 residues. Per the germline V gene, CDR1 is SGHTA and CDR2 is FQGNSA. CDR3 nucleotide sequence: TGTGCCAGCAGCCTCCGGACTAGCGGGAGCAATGAGCAGTTCTTC. It codes for CASSLRTSGSNEQFF.

The chain carries TRBV7-6 and TRBJ2-1; no clear D. Trimming pared 3 bases from V and 10 bases from J, leaving 13 bases between. The CDR3 is made up of 13 amino acids. CDR1 and CDR2 from the germline V gene are SGHVS and FNYEAQ. The CDR3 here is CASSFPGRPEQFF. CDR3 DNA sequence: TGTGCCAGCAGCTTTCCCGGACGGCCCGAGCAGTTCTTC.

CDR3 amino acids: CSASPTSGGPYEQYF. CDR3 DNA sequence: TGCAGTGCTAGTCCGACTAGCGGGGGGCCCTACGAGCAGTACTTC. The chain has TRBV20-1 and TRBJ2-7, with 13 bases lining up with TRBD2. The V and J ends lost 3 bases and 2 bases, in that order; junction bases with no gene match: 4. The germline V gene encodes CDR1 DFQATT and CDR2 SNEGSKA (reference sequence). The CDR3 covers 15 residues.

V is TRBV7-2 and J is TRBJ2-7; unclear D gene. Trimming pared 5 bases from V and 4 bases from J, leaving 15 bases between. The CDR3 has 14 amino acids. The germline V gene has CDR1 SGHTA and CDR2 FQGNSA. For the CDR3, the DNA is TGTGCCAGCAGCCTCCTTTTCGCTACTTACGAGCAGTACTTC. As protein: CASSLLFATYEQYF. Full variable domain (remainder filled in from reference TRBV7-2 and TRBJ2-7): GAGVSQSPSNKVTEKGKDVELRCDPISGHTALYWYRQSLGQGLEFLIYFQGNSAPDKSGLPSDRFSAERTGGSVSTLTIQRTQQEDSAVYLCASSLLFATYEQYFGPGTRLTVT.

The chain recombines TRBV2 with TRBJ2-7; 9 bases line up with TRBD2. With 4 bases clipped from V and 7 bases from J, the junction kept 8 bases outside the gene matches. The CDR3 sequence is 14 residues long. Germline V gene lookup returns CDR1 SNHLY and CDR2 FYNNEI. The CDR3 DNA follows: TGTGCCAGCAGTGGCGCTAGCGGGATTGGTGAGCAGTACTTC. It specifies CASSGASGIGEQYF.

J is TRBJ2-4 and V is TRBV5-1; D is possibly TRBD1 (5 bases). The CDR3 runs 13 residues. In germline, CDR1 is SGHRS, CDR2 YFSETQ. Trimming stripped 4 bases from V and 8 bases from J, with 13 bases between. CDR3 nucleotides: TGCGCCAGCAGCCCGCTCGGCAGGGACATTCAGTACTTC. It yields the protein CASSPLGRDIQYF. Based on the CDR3 plus reference TRBV5-1 and TRBJ2-4, the full variable domain is KAGVTQTPRYLIKTRGQQVTLSCSPISGHRSVSWYQQTPGQGLQFLFEYFSETQRNKGNFPGRFSGRQFSNSRSEMNVSTLELGDSALYLCASSPLGRDIQYFGAGTRLSVL.

The chain uses TRBV19 and TRBJ1-2; D possibly corresponds to TRBD1 (5 bases). The CDR3 covers 15 residues. Deletions cut 8 bases from V and 4 bases from J, with 20 bases between. Germline V gives CDR1 LNHDA, CDR2 SQIVND (reference sequence). CDR3 sequence (DNA): TGTGCCAGTGCTAAACCGGGACGCCAGGCCTATGGCTACACCTTC. Translating it yields CASAKPGRQAYGYTF.